These 26 T cell receptor beta chains were sequenced from one sample in a study of metastatic and nonmetastatic thyroid tumors. TCRdb re-called the PCR reads via MiXCR. The profile covers approximately 41,000 clones, with 28% appearing a single time and 9.9% taken by the ten largest. Thyroid surgery took place with no prior treatment in any patient. The sequenced sample was blood. These receptors came from a male donor with papillary thyroid cancer or a benign thyroid nodule (not recorded which). Some clones in this sample may be carry-over from other donors' samples.

This clone was detected many times. A single base separates this from a much larger clone, so it may be a read error. The rearrangement links TRBV28 to TRBJ1-1; 7 nucleotides align to TRBD1. CDR1 is MDHEN, CDR2 SYDVKM, per germline. The CDR3 spans 11 residues. Trimming cost V 7 bases and J 10 bases; bases outside gene matches: 6. CDR3 residues: CASKGQGVAFF. CDR3 sequence (DNA): TGTGCCAGCAAAGGCCAGGGGGTAGCTTTCTTT.

Ten or more counts support this clone. V is TRBV3-1 and J is TRBJ1-4; D is uncertain. The V gene's germline CDR1 is LGHDT and CDR2 YNNKEL (reference sequence). With 1 base removed from V and 3 bases from J, the gap between germline ends came to 6 bases. The CDR3 length is 14 residues. The CDR3 region is CASSQGGSNEKLFF. CDR3 bases: TGTGCCAGCAGCCAAGGAGGGTCTAATGAAAAACTGTTTTTT.

This clone was counted at least ten times. The chain is built from TRBV3-1 and TRBJ2-7; tentative D call: TRBD1 (6 bases). The V end lost 8 bases, the J end lost 3 bases, and 20 bases lay between the germline ends. Germline-derived CDR1 and CDR2 are LGHDT and YNNKEL (reference sequence). The length of the CDR3 is 15 residues. CDR3 amino acids: CASSPPTGSGYEQYF. Here the CDR3 DNA reads TGTGCCAGCTCACCCCCTACAGGGAGCGGCTACGAGCAGTACTTC.

This clone is medium-sized in the sample. The chain is built from TRBV20-1 and TRBJ1-3; D gene ambiguous. This CDR3 is built from 14 residues. V was trimmed by 2 bases and J by 4 bases, leaving 12 bases between them. Germline V gene lookup returns CDR1 DFQATT and CDR2 SNEGSKA (reference sequence). CDR3 in amino acids: CSARPTNYGNTIYF. The CDR3 coding sequence is TGCAGTGCTAGACCGACCAATTACGGAAACACCATATATTTT.

This sequence joins TRBV4-1 and TRBJ2-7; unclear D gene. This CDR3 contains 12 residues. The V and J ends lost 3 bases and 5 bases respectively, with 8 bases between them. CDR1 and CDR2 (germline): MGHRA, YSYEKL. The chain's CDR3 is CASSHPRDEQYF. The DNA of the CDR3 is TGCGCCAGCAGCCACCCACGGGACGAGCAGTACTTC.

The V and J genes are TRBV28 and TRBJ2-7; D is perhaps TRBD2 (7 bases). Germline CDR1 is MDHEN and CDR2 is SYDVKM. Deletions cut 6 bases from V and 3 bases from J, with 12 bases between. The CDR3 is 13 amino acids. The chain's CDR3 is CASRGGLHYEQYF. DNA of the CDR3: TGTGCCAGCAGAGGGGGACTACACTACGAGCAGTACTTC.

The V gene is TRBV6-1, the J gene TRBJ2-7; tentative D call: TRBD2 (6 bases). Germline lookup yields CDR1 MNHNS and CDR2 SASEGT. CDR3 length: 11 residues. V shed 10 bases and J shed 6 bases, with 13 bases lying between them. The CDR3 is CATRVGGEQYF. As DNA, the CDR3 is TGTGCCACCCGAGTGGGGGGCGAGCAGTACTTC.

This clone was detected only a few times. The rearrangement joins TRBV25-1 to TRBJ2-4; D gene ambiguous. Trimming stripped 7 bases from V and 3 bases from J, with 10 bases between. Germline assignment: CDR1 MGHDK and CDR2 SYGVNS. The CDR3 loop spans 13 amino acids. The chain's CDR3 is CASIDIDKNIQYF. DNA of the CDR3: TGTGCCAGCATTGACATAGACAAAAACATTCAGTACTTC.

In its sample, this clone ranks as medium-sized (0.01 to 0.1%). The chain uses TRBV2 and TRBJ2-7; 10 nucleotides align to TRBD2. V lost 6 bases and J lost 4; bases outside the gene matches: 6. The CDR3 contains 14 residues. Germline V CDR1 and CDR2: SNHLY, FYNNEI. The CDR3 protein is CASSVGGLAYEQYF. CDR3 sequence (DNA): TGTGCCAGCAGCGTGGGGGGACTAGCGTACGAGCAGTACTTC. Based on the CDR3 plus reference TRBV2 and TRBJ2-7, the full variable domain is EPEVTQTPSHQVTQMGQEVILRCVPISNHLYFYWYRQILGQKVEFLVSFYNNEISEKSEIFDDQFSVERPDGSNFTLKIRSTKLEDSAMYFCASSVGGLAYEQYFGPGTRLTVT.

This clone showed up just a few times. This chain connects TRBV12-3 or TRBV12-4 to TRBJ2-7; D is tentatively TRBD1 or TRBD2 (5 bases each). The CDR3 is 17 residues long. V lost 3 bases, J lost 4 bases, and 22 bases lay in between. CDR3 coding DNA: TGTGCCAGCAGTTTTAGTTGGGGCGGAGCGGATGCGTACGAGCAGTACTTC. Translating it yields CASSFSWGGADAYEQYF.

The sample holds many counts of this clone. The V call is TRBV7-2, the J call TRBJ2-1; 8 bases agree with TRBD2. This CDR3 region has 16 residues. J was trimmed by 3 bases and V by 5 bases; bases with no gene match: 9. The germline gives CDR1 SGHTA, CDR2 FQGNSA. Here the CDR3 DNA reads TGTGCCAGCAGCCCGGCCCCGGCGGGAGGCTACAATGAGCAGTTCTTC. As protein: CASSPAPAGGYNEQFF. Combining the CDR3 with reference TRBV7-2 and TRBJ2-1 gives the whole variable domain GAGVSQSPSNKVTEKGKDVELRCDPISGHTALYWYRQSLGQGLEFLIYFQGNSAPDKSGLPSDRFSAERTGGSVSTLTIQRTQQEDSAVYLCASSPAPAGGYNEQFFGPGTRLTVL.

This clone came up many times. The chain couples TRBV27 to TRBJ2-7; D is uncertain. Trimming pared 2 bases from V and 2 bases from J, leaving 4 bases between. The CDR3 contains 12 residues. Germline loops: CDR1 MNHEY, CDR2 SMNVEV (reference sequence). The CDR3 protein is CASSLRPYEQYF. The DNA for the CDR3 is TGTGCCAGCAGTTTACGCCCCTACGAGCAGTACTTC.

The chain has TRBV11-2 and TRBJ2-3; D is perhaps TRBD2 (5 bases). CDR3 length equals 16 residues. The germline CDR1 and CDR2 sequences are SGHAT and FQNNGV. Trimming left V 4 bases short and J 4 bases short, with 18 bases between. This CDR3 reads CASSYLAGSEADTQYF. CDR3 sequence (DNA): TGTGCCAGCAGCTACCTAGCTGGCTCTGAGGCAGATACGCAGTATTTT.

This clone was recorded once. The genes are TRBV14 and TRBJ2-3, with TRBD2 identical over 11 bases. The trim removed 1 base at V and 5 bases at J, leaving 2 bases unmatched. Per germline, CDR1 SGHDN and CDR2 FVKESK. This CDR3 has 15 amino acids. CDR3 coding DNA: TGTGCCAGCAGCCAAGGGCTAGCGGGAGGAGATACGCAGTATTTT. Residues: CASSQGLAGGDTQYF.

This clone was seen only a few times. The chain uses TRBV28 and TRBJ2-7; D is possibly TRBD1 or TRBD2 (5 bases each). The V end lost 3 bases, the J end lost 0 bases, and 9 bases lay between the germline ends. Per germline, CDR1 MDHEN and CDR2 SYDVKM. This CDR3 region has 14 residues. The CDR3 DNA is TGTGCCAGCAGTTTGGACGGGGCCTCCTACGAGCAGTACTTC. Protein product: CASSLDGASYEQYF.

The CDR3, as DNA: TGCGCCAGCAGCTTGGATATCGGACTAGCGGGAGTAGGGAATGAGCAGTTCTTC. It yields the protein CASSLDIGLAGVGNEQFF. The chain couples TRBV5-1 to TRBJ2-1; 13 bases align to TRBD2. With 0 bases clipped from V and 7 bases from J, the junction kept 10 bases outside the gene matches. Germline CDR1 is SGHRS and CDR2 is YFSETQ. The CDR3 totals 18 residues. The complete variable domain, with remaining parts taken from reference TRBV5-1 and TRBJ2-1, reads KAGVTQTPRYLIKTRGQQVTLSCSPISGHRSVSWYQQTPGQGLQFLFEYFSETQRNKGNFPGRFSGRQFSNSRSEMNVSTLELGDSALYLCASSLDIGLAGVGNEQFFGPGTRLTVL.

The chain links TRBV6-2 or TRBV6-3 to TRBJ1-2; tentative D call: TRBD1 (5 bases). The CDR3 length is 12 residues. Germline CDR1 and CDR2: MNHEY and SVGEGT. Trimming removed 7 bases at V and 5 bases at J, with 11 bases between. The CDR3 DNA reads as TGTGCCAGCACCGGGACCTTTTATGGCTACACCTTC. Encoded protein: CASTGTFYGYTF.

This clone showed up many times. With a much larger clone just one base away, this may be a read error. The identical CDR3 is also encoded by other nucleotide sequences in the sample. The chain carries TRBV9 and TRBJ2-7; 11 nucleotides agree with TRBD1. J was trimmed by 5 bases and V by 0 bases; bases with no gene match: 4. The CDR3 consists of 15 residues. Germline V gives CDR1 SGDLS, CDR2 YYNGEE. The CDR3 reads CASSVGTGGFDEQYF. The CDR3 DNA reads TGTGCCAGCAGCGTAGGGACAGGGGGCTTCGACGAGCAGTACTTC.

This chain connects TRBV20-1 to TRBJ2-2; weak D call: TRBD2 (5 bases). CDR1 DFQATT and CDR2 SNEGSKA come from the germline V gene (reference sequence). V lost 6 bases, J lost 6 bases, and 26 bases lay in between. The CDR3 contains 17 residues. CDR3 sequence reads: CSASKDSLNFGSGELFF. In nucleotides, the CDR3 is TGCAGTGCCTCGAAGGACTCCCTCAATTTTGGTTCCGGGGAGCTGTTTTTT.

The chain combines TRBV7-2 with TRBJ1-1; D call uncertain. Germline CDR1 SGHTA, CDR2 FQGNSA. The CDR3 loop spans 16 amino acids. Trimming cost V 0 bases and J 1 base, with 12 bases left between them. CDR3 protein: CASSLAIGRKNTEAFF. The CDR3 nucleotides are TGTGCCAGCAGCTTAGCCATTGGCAGGAAGAACACTGAAGCTTTCTTT.

This clone was observed at least ten times. The rearrangement joins TRBV3-1 to TRBJ1-3; the D is unclear. Trimming took 0 bases from V and 9 from J, leaving 12 bases between them. CDR3 length: 14 residues. The germline V gene has CDR1 LGHDT and CDR2 YNNKEL (reference sequence). CDR3 nucleotide sequence: TGTGCCAGCAGCCAAGATCCGGGGTTTAGCACCATATATTTT. Amino acid sequence: CASSQDPGFSTIYF.

In this sample, this clone turned up a few times. The genes are TRBV7-8 and TRBJ1-2; a weak D match, TRBD1 (5 bases). The germline CDR1 and CDR2 sequences are SGHVS and FQNEAQ. Trimming took 2 bases from V and 4 from J, leaving 14 bases between them. This CDR3 region has 15 residues. The CDR3 coding sequence is TGTGCCAGCAGCTTATGGTCCGGGGGGACCTATGGCTACACCTTC. This codes for CASSLWSGGTYGYTF.

A word on this clone: This CDR3 fails to terminate in the conserved phenylalanine or tryptophan, so it likely reflects a read error. It is unclear where the CDR3 begins or ends on the DNA, so no DNA is shown, and the CDR3 is as TCRdb lists it. The rearrangement joins TRBV6-1 to TRBJ1-6; the table names TRBD1, a call not compared with the DNA. Looked up from germline, CDR1 is MNHNS and CDR2 is SASEGT. 14 amino acids form the CDR3, both terminal residues included. The CDR3 here is CASSEAGQGLGLNL.

The table lists this clone with many counts. This sequence joins TRBV20-1 and TRBJ2-3, with 13 bases identical to TRBD2. The J segment lost 0 bases and the V segment lost 4 bases, leaving 10 bases of the junction unmatched. From germline, CDR1 is DFQATT and CDR2 SNEGSKA (reference sequence). The CDR3 contains 18 residues. The CDR3 DNA sequence: TGCAGTGCTAATCTGCCGGGACTAGCGGGACCCAGCACAGATACGCAGTATTTT. Its protein is CSANLPGLAGPSTDTQYF.

In regard to this clone: This specimen includes other DNA sequences encoding the same CDR3. The chain uses TRBV7-6 and TRBJ2-7, with a tentative D call TRBD1 (6 bases). Trimming stripped 1 base from V and 1 base from J, with 20 bases between. Germline CDR1 and CDR2: SGHVS and FNYEAQ. There are 18 residues in the CDR3. CDR3 region: CASSLGRTRKGVSYEQYF. Here the CDR3 DNA reads TGTGCCAGCAGCTTAGGTCGGACCAGAAAGGGGGTTTCCTACGAGCAGTACTTC.

This clone was detected many times. The chain carries TRBV7-3 and TRBJ1-5, with D uncertain. Per the germline V gene, CDR1 is SGHTA and CDR2 is FQGTGA. This CDR3 has 15 residues. Trimming left V 2 bases short and J 7 bases short, with 15 bases between. CDR3 sequence: CASSLDTGFGQPQHF. CDR3 DNA sequence: TGTGCCAGCAGCTTAGATACGGGGTTTGGGCAGCCCCAGCATTTT.